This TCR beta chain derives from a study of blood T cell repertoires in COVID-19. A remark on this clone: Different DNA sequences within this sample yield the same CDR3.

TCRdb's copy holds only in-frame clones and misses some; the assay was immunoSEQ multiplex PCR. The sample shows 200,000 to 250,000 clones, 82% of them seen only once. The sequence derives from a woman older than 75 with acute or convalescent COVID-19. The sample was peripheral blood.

CDR3 amino acids: CATSRGQGHEKLFF. The CDR3 coding sequence is TGTGCCACCAGCAGAGGGCAGGGGCATGAAAAACTGTTTTTT. The J gene is TRBJ1-4, the V gene TRBV15; weak D call: TRBD1 (6 bases). The length of the CDR3 is 14 residues. Trimming removed 1 base at V and 6 bases at J, with 9 bases between. Germline CDR1 is LNHNV and CDR2 is YYDKDF (reference sequence).